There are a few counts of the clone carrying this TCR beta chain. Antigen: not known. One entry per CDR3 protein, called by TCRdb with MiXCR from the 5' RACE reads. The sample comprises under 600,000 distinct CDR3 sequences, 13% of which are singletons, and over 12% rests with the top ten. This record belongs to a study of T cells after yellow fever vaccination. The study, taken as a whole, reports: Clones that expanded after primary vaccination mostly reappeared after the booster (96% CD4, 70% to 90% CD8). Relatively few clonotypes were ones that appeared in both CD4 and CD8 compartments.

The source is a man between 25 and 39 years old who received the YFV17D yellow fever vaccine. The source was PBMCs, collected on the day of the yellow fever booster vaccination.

This chain's CDR3 is CASSKGFLLPAYF. CDR3 DNA: TGTGCCAGTAGTAAGGGTTTCCTACTCCCGGCCTACTTC. The chain combines TRBV19 with TRBJ2-4; D is uncertain. Looked up from germline, CDR1 is LNHDA and CDR2 is SQIVND (reference sequence). The CDR3 extends over 13 amino acids. Trimming left V 4 bases short and J 16 bases short, with 20 bases between.